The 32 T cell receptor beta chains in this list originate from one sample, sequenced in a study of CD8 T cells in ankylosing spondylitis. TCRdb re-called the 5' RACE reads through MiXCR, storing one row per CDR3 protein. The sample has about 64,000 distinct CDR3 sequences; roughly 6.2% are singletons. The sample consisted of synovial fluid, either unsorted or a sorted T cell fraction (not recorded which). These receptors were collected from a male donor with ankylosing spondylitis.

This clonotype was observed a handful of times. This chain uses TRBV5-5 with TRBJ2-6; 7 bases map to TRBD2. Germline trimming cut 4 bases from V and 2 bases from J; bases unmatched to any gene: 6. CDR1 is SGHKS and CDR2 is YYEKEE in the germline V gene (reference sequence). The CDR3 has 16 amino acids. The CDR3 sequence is CASSVLRGTGANVLTF. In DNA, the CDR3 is TGTGCCAGCAGCGTTTTGCGGGGGACTGGGGCCAACGTCCTGACTTTC.

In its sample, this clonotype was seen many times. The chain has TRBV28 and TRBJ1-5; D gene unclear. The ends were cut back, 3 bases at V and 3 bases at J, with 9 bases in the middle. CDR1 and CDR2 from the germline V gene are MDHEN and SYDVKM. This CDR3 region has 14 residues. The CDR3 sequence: CASSFFRYNQPQHF. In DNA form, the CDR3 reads TGTGCCAGCAGTTTTTTCAGATACAATCAGCCCCAGCATTTT.

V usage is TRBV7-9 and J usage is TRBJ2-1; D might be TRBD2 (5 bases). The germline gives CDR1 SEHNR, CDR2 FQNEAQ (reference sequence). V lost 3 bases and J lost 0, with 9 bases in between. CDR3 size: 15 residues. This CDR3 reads CASSLQAGSYNEQFF. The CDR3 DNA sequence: TGTGCCAGCAGCTTGCAGGCGGGCTCCTACAATGAGCAGTTCTTC.

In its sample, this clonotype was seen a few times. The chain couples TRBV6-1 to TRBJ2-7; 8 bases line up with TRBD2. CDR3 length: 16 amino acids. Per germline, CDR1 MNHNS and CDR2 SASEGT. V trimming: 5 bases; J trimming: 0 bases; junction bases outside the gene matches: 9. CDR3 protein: CASSKLSGKSSYEQYF. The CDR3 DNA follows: TGTGCCAGCAGTAAGCTTAGCGGGAAGAGCTCCTACGAGCAGTACTTC.

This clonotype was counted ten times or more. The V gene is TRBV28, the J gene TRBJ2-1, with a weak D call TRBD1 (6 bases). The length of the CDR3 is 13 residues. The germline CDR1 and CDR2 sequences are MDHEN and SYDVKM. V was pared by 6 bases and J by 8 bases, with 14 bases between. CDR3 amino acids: CASSPGDGDEQFF. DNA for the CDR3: TGTGCCAGCAGCCCAGGGGATGGCGATGAGCAGTTCTTC.

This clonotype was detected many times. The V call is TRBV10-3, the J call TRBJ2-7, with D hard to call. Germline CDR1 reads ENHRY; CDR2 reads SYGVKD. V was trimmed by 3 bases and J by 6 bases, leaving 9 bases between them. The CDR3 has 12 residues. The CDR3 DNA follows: TGTGCCATCAGTGAACCGGGCCGCGAGCAGTACTTC. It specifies CAISEPGREQYF.

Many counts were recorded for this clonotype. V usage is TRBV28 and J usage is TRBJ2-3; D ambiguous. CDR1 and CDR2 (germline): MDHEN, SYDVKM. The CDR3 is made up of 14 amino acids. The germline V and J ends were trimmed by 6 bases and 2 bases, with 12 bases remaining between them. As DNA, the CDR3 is TGTGCCAGCAGCCTGCCTCTAGTCACAGATACGCAGTATTTT. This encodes CASSLPLVTDTQYF.

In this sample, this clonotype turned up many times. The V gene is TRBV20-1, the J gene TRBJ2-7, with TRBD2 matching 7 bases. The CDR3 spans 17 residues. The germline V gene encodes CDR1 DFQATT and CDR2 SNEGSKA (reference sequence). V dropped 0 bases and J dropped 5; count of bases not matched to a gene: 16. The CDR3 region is CSARDSARDGGSHEQYF. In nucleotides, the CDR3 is TGCAGTGCTAGAGACTCTGCTCGCGACGGGGGGTCCCACGAGCAGTACTTC.

CDR3 nucleotides: TGTGCCAGTAGTATGGGGGAGCAGGGTGAGCAGTTCTTC. Translation: CASSMGEQGEQFF. The chain is built from TRBV19 and TRBJ2-1; the D call may be TRBD1 or TRBD2 (5 bases each). Per the germline V gene, CDR1 is LNHDA and CDR2 is SQIVND (reference sequence). CDR3 size: 13 residues. The ends were cut back, 3 bases at V and 9 bases at J, with 12 bases in the middle.

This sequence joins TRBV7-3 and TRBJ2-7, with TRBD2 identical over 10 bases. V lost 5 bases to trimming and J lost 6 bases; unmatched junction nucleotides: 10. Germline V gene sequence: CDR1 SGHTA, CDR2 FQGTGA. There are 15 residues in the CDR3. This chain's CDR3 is CASSGRLAGVGEQYF. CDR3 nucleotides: TGTGCCAGCAGCGGCCGCCTAGCGGGAGTGGGCGAGCAGTACTTC.

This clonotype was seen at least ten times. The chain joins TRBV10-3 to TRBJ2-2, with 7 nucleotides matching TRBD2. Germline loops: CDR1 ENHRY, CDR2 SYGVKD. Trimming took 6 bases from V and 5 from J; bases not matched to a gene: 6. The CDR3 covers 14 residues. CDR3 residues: CAIRGLGTTGELFF. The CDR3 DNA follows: TGTGCCATCAGAGGACTAGGGACGACCGGGGAGCTGTTTTTT.

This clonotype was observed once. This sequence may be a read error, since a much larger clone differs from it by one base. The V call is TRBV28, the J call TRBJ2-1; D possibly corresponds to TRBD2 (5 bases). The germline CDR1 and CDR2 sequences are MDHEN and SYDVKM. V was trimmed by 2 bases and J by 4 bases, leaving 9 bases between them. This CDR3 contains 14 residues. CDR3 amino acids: CASSLGLEYNEQFF. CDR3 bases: TGTGCCAGCAGTTTAGGACTGGAATACAATGAGCAGTTCTTC.

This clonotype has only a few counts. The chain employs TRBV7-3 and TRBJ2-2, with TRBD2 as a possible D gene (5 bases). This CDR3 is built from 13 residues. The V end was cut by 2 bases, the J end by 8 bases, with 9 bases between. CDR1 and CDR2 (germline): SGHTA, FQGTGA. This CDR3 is CASSLEGEGELFF. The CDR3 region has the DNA TGTGCCAGCAGCTTAGAGGGAGAGGGGGAGCTGTTTTTT. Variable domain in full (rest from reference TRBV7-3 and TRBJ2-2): GAGVSQTPSNKVTEKGKYVELRCDPISGHTALYWYRQSLGQGPEFLIYFQGTGAADDSGLPNDRFFAVRPEGSVSTLKIQRTERGDSAVYLCASSLEGEGELFFGEGSRLTVL.

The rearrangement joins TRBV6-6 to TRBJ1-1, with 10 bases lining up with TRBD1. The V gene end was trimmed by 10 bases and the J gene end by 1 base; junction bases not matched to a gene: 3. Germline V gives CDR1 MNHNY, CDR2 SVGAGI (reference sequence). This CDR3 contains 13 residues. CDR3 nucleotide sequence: TGTGCCACCGGGGACAGGGGGAACACTGAAGCTTTCTTT. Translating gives CATGDRGNTEAFF.

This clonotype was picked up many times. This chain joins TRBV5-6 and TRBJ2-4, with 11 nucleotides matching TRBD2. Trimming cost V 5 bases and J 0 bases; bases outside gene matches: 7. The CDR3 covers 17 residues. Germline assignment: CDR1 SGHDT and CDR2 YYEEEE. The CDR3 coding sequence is TGTGCCAGCAGTGAGACTAGCGGGAACCTAGCCAAAAACATTCAGTACTTC. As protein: CASSETSGNLAKNIQYF.

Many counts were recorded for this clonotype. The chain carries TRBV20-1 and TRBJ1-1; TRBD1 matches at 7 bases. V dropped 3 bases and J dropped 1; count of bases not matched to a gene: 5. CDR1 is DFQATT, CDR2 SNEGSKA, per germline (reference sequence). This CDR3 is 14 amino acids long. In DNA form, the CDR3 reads TGCAGTGCTAGGGGGGGACAGACGAACACTGAAGCTTTCTTT. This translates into CSARGGQTNTEAFF.

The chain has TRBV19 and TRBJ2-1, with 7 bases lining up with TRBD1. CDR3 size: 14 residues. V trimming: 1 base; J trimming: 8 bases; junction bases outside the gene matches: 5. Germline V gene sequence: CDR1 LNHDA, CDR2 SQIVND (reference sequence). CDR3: CASSIGPTGHEQFF. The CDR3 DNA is TGTGCCAGTAGTATAGGGCCGACAGGGCATGAGCAGTTCTTC.

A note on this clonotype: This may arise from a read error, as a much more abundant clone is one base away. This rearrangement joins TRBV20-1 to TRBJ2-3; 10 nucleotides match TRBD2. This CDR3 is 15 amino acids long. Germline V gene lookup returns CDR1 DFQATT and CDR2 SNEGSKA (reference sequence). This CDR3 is CSAQTSGRAGDTQNF. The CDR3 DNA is TGCAGTGCCCAGACCAGCGGGAGGGCCGGAGATACGCAGAATTTT.

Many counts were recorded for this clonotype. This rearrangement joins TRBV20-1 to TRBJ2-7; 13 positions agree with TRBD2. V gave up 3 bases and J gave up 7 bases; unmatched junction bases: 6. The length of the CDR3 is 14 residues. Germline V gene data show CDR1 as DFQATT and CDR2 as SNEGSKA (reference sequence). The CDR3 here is CSARGGLAGREQYF. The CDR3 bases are TGCAGTGCTAGGGGGGGACTAGCGGGGCGGGAGCAGTACTTC.

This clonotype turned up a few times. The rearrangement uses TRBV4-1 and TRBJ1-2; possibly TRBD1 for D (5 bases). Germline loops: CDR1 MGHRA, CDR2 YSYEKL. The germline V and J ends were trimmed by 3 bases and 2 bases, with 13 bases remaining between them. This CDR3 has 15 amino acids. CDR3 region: CASSQGDGTNYGYTF. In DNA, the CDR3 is TGCGCCAGCAGCCAGGGGGACGGGACGAACTATGGCTACACCTTC.

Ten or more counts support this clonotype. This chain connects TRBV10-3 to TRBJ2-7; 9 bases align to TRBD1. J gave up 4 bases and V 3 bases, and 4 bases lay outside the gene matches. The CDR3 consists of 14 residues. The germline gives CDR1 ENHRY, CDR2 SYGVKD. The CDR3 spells CAISDRDRVYEQYF. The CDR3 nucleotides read TGTGCCATCAGTGATAGGGACAGGGTGTACGAGCAGTACTTC.

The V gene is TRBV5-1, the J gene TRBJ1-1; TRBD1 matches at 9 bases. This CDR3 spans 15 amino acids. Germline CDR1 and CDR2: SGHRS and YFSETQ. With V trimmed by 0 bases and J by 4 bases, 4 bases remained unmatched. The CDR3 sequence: CASSLGGTGFTEAFF. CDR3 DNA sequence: TGCGCCAGCAGCTTGGGAGGGACAGGGTTCACTGAAGCTTTCTTT.

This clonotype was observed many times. The CDR3 nucleotides read TGTGCCAGCAGCTCCCGGGGTTGGCAAATGTACTTC. Protein sequence: CASSSRGWQMYF. V usage is TRBV7-9 and J usage is TRBJ2-7, with D perhaps TRBD2 (5 bases). V lost 4 bases and J lost 12, with 16 bases in between. Per germline, CDR1 SEHNR and CDR2 FQNEAQ (reference sequence). The CDR3 is 12 residues long.

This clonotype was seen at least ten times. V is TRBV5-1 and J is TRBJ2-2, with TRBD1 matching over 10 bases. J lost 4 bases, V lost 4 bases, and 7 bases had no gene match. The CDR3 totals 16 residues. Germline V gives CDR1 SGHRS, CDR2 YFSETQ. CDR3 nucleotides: TGCGCCAGCAGCCGAGGACAGGGGGAAATCACCGGGGAGCTGTTTTTT. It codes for CASSRGQGEITGELFF.

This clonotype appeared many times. The CDR3 loop is CASSRGLAEDTQYF. CDR3 coding DNA: TGTGCCAGCAGTCGTGGACTAGCGGAGGATACGCAGTATTTT. The chain couples TRBV5-6 to TRBJ2-3, with 10 bases lining up with TRBD2. The CDR3 is made up of 14 amino acids. CDR1 is SGHDT and CDR2 is YYEEEE in the germline V gene. V lost 5 bases and J lost 6; bases outside the gene matches: 6.

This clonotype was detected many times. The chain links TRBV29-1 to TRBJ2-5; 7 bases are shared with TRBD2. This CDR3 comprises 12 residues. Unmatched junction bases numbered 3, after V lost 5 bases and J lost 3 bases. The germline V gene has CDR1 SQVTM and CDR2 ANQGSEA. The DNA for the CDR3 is TGCAGCGTTTTCGGACTAGAAGAGACCCAGTACTTC. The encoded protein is CSVFGLEETQYF.

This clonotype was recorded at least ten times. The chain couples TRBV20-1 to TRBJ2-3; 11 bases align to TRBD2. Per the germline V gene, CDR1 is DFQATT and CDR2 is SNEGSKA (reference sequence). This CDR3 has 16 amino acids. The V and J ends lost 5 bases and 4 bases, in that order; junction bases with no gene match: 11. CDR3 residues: CSAYPWTSGPADTQYF. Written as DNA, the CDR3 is TGCAGTGCTTACCCGTGGACTAGCGGGCCCGCAGATACGCAGTATTTT.

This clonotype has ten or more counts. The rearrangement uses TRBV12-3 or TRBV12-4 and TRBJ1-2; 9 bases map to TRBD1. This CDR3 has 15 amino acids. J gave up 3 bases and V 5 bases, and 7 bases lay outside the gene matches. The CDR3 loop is CASSNGQGPHYGYTF. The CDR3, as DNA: TGTGCCAGCAGTAACGGACAGGGGCCCCACTATGGCTACACCTTC.

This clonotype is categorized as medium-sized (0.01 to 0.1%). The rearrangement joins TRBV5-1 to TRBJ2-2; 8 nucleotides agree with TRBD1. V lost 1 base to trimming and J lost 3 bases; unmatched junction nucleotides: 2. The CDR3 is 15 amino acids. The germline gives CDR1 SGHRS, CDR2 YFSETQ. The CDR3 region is CASSLQQGDTGELFF. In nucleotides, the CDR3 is TGCGCCAGCAGCTTGCAACAGGGGGACACCGGGGAGCTGTTTTTT.

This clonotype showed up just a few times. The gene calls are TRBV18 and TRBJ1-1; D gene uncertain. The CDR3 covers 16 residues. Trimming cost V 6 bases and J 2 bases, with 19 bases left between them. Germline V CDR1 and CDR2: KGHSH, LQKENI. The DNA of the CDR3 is TGTGCCAGCTCTACGACCGCGGCCGGGCGAAACACTGAAGCTTTCTTT. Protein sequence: CASSTTAAGRNTEAFF.

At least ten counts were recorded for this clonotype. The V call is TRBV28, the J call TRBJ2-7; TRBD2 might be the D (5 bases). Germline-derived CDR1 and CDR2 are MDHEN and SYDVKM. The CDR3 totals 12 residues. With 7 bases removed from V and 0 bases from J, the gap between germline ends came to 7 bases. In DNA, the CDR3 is TGTGCCAGCACCACTAGCTCCTACGAGCAGTACTTC. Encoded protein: CASTTSSYEQYF.

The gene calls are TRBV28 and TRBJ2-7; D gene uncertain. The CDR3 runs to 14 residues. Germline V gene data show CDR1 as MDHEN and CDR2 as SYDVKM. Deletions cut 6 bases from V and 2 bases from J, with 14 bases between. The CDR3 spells CASRPLRVPYEQYF. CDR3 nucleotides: TGTGCCAGCAGACCCCTTAGAGTGCCCTACGAGCAGTACTTC.